These 18 T cell receptor beta chains came from one sample sequenced in a study of T cell responses to AZD1222 COVID-19 vaccine. Sequencing used immunoSEQ multiplex PCR; TCRdb keeps in-frame clones, though not all of them. The sample has 120,000 to 150,000 clones, 80% to 95% seen once. This specimen consisted of peripheral blood, obtained on day 0 of AZD1222 vaccination. These receptors were taken from an adult in good health.

V is TRBV11-2 and J is TRBJ2-7, with a tentative D call TRBD2 (6 bases). The CDR3 totals 13 residues. With 0 bases removed from V and 12 bases from J, the gap between germline ends came to 15 bases. Germline CDR1 and CDR2: SGHAT and FQNNGV. The CDR3 sequence: CASSLDYGEVPYF. DNA of the CDR3: TGTGCCAGCAGCTTAGATTACGGGGAGGTTCCGTACTTC.

This sequence joins TRBV3-1 (or the pseudogene TRBV3-2) and TRBJ2-7, with D perhaps TRBD1 (5 bases). The CDR3 extends over 14 amino acids. The V end lost 1 base, the J end lost 2 bases, and 9 bases lay between the germline ends. Germline V gene lookup returns CDR1 LGHDT and CDR2 YNNKEL (reference sequence). CDR3 sequence: CASSQGAGTYEQYF. The CDR3 coding sequence is TGTGCCAGCAGCCAAGGGGCAGGGACCTACGAGCAGTACTTC.

This sequence joins TRBV7-2 and TRBJ2-1; 9 bases line up with TRBD2. V was clipped by 3 bases and J by 9 bases; unmatched bases: 6. CDR1 is SGHTA and CDR2 is FQGNSA in the germline V gene. This CDR3 has 14 residues. This chain's CDR3 is CASSFSGSSGEQFF. In nucleotides, the CDR3 is TGTGCCAGCAGCTTTAGCGGGAGTTCGGGTGAGCAGTTCTTC. Full variable domain (outside the CDR3, taken from reference TRBV7-2 and TRBJ2-1): GAGVSQSPSNKVTEKGKDVELRCDPISGHTALYWYRQSLGQGLEFLIYFQGNSAPDKSGLPSDRFSAERTGGSVSTLTIQRTQQEDSAVYLCASSFSGSSGEQFFGPGTRLTVL.

This clone appeared a single time. V and J are TRBV7-9 and TRBJ1-5; no firm D call. V was cut by 1 base and J by 1 base, with 8 bases left in between. This CDR3 has 15 residues. Per germline, CDR1 SEHNR and CDR2 FQNEAQ (reference sequence). The CDR3 loop is CASSLDGPSNQPQHF. The DNA for the CDR3 is TGTGCCAGCAGCTTAGATGGTCCGAGCAATCAGCCCCAGCATTTT.

This clone was recorded only once. The chain employs TRBV9 and TRBJ2-1, with D uncertain. The ends were cut back, 2 bases at V and 0 bases at J, with 9 bases in the middle. Looked up from germline, CDR1 is SGDLS and CDR2 is YYNGEE. The CDR3 extends over 15 amino acids. The CDR3 coding sequence is TGTGCCAGCAGCGTCCGGTCGAGCTCCTACAATGAGCAGTTCTTC. Its translation is CASSVRSSSYNEQFF.

The gene calls are TRBV5-1 and TRBJ1-1, with D unresolved. The CDR3 is made up of 14 amino acids. Germline CDR1 SGHRS, CDR2 YFSETQ. V was trimmed by 4 bases and J by 4 bases, leaving 14 bases between them. CDR3 protein: CASSGEGWGTEAFF. DNA of the CDR3: TGCGCCAGCAGCGGCGAGGGATGGGGCACTGAAGCTTTCTTT.

The chain employs TRBV6-6 and TRBJ1-6; a weak D match, TRBD1 (6 bases). The CDR3 is 17 amino acids. V was shortened by 5 bases and J by 5 bases, with 19 bases between the two germline ends. The germline V gene has CDR1 MNHNY and CDR2 SVGAGI (reference sequence). The CDR3 DNA sequence: TGTGCCAGCAGTCCTCGGGAACAGGGAGCGGATAATTCACCCCTCCACTTT. Translating it yields CASSPREQGADNSPLHF.

This clone was counted once. The chain couples TRBV20-1 to TRBJ1-2, with D possibly TRBD1 on 6 matching bases. V lost 3 bases and J lost 7, with 18 bases in between. This CDR3 spans 14 amino acids. CDR1 DFQATT and CDR2 SNEGSKA come from the germline V gene (reference sequence). The CDR3 bases are TGCAGTGCTAGTAGGTTACAGGGAGACGGTGGCTACACCTTC. Protein sequence: CSASRLQGDGGYTF.

This chain joins TRBV11-2 and TRBJ2-1; 9 bases line up with TRBD1. The junction had 4 bases not matched to a gene; V was cut back by 4 bases and J by 0 bases. Germline loops: CDR1 SGHAT, CDR2 FQNNGV. The CDR3 covers 16 residues. The CDR3, as DNA: TGTGCCAGCAGCTCGCCGGGACAGGGCTCCTACAATGAGCAGTTCTTC. It is translated as CASSSPGQGSYNEQFF.

The chain joins TRBV29-1 to TRBJ2-3; TRBD1 agrees at 10 bases. The CDR3 covers 14 residues. Unmatched junction bases numbered 8, after V lost 8 bases and J lost 3 bases. Looked up from germline, CDR1 is SQVTM and CDR2 is ANQGSEA. CDR3 DNA: TGCAGCTCTTCCGGGACAGGGGAGACAGATACGCAGTATTTT. Translated, it gives CSSSGTGETDTQYF.

The rearrangement joins TRBV30 to TRBJ1-6, with a possible D match to TRBD1 (6 bases). Germline-derived CDR1 and CDR2 are GTSNPN and SVGIG (reference sequence). V lost 5 bases and J 0 bases, leaving 17 bases between the germline ends. The CDR3 runs to 17 residues. CDR3 region: CAWAQRQASSYNSPLHF. CDR3 nucleotides: TGTGCCTGGGCTCAAAGACAGGCGAGCTCCTATAATTCACCCCTCCACTTT. Full variable domain (remainder filled in from reference TRBV30 and TRBJ1-6): SQTIHQWPATLVQPVGSPLSLECTVEGTSNPNLYWYRQAAGRGLQLLFYSVGIGQISSEVPQNLSASRPQDRQFILSSKKLLLSDSGFYLCAWAQRQASSYNSPLHFGNGTRLTVT.

The genes are TRBV19 and TRBJ2-7; 8 nucleotides agree with TRBD1. Looked up from germline, CDR1 is LNHDA and CDR2 is SQIVND (reference sequence). The CDR3 has 14 amino acids. Unmatched junction bases numbered 2, after V lost 1 base and J lost 3 bases. The CDR3 sequence is CASSIGQGSYEQYF. CDR3 nucleotide sequence: TGTGCCAGTAGTATAGGACAGGGGAGCTACGAGCAGTACTTC.

This clone appeared once. The chain uses TRBV18 and TRBJ1-2, with 8 bases that match TRBD1. Germline CDR1 and CDR2: KGHSH and LQKENI. The CDR3 consists of 18 residues. V shed 0 bases, J shed 3 bases, and the junction held 12 bases outside the gene matches. CDR3: CASSPPKQGTGNYYGYTF. CDR3 sequence (DNA): TGTGCCAGCTCACCACCGAAGCAGGGGACAGGAAACTACTATGGCTACACCTTC.

The chain links TRBV25-1 to TRBJ2-2; 8 bases align to TRBD1. The J segment lost 7 bases and the V segment lost 3 bases, leaving 4 bases of the junction unmatched. The CDR3 covers 14 residues. CDR1 is MGHDK and CDR2 is SYGVNS in the germline V gene. CDR3 sequence (DNA): TGTGCCAGCAGTGACCGCAGGGGGCTCGGGGAGCTGTTTTTT. It encodes CASSDRRGLGELFF.

The V gene is TRBV12-3 or TRBV12-4, the J gene TRBJ1-4; the D is unclear. This CDR3 is 12 amino acids long. V dropped 6 bases and J dropped 8 bases, with 10 bases sitting between them. The CDR3 DNA reads as TGTGCCAGCAGGAACGCCTTAGAAAAACTGTTTTTT. Translating gives CASRNALEKLFF.

This clone was picked up a small number of times. V is TRBV7-7 and J is TRBJ2-7; maybe TRBD1 (6 bases). The length of the CDR3 is 15 residues. The germline CDR1 and CDR2 sequences are SSHAT and FNYEAQ (reference sequence). V lost 0 bases to trimming and J lost 7 bases, with 16 bases between them. CDR3 protein: CASSLAPDSLGEQYF. DNA for the CDR3: TGTGCCAGCAGCTTAGCTCCGGACAGTTTGGGGGAGCAGTACTTC.

The table lists this clone with a count of one. The V and J genes are TRBV19 and TRBJ2-2; D uncertain. Per germline, CDR1 LNHDA and CDR2 SQIVND (reference sequence). The CDR3 runs to 15 residues. V was pared by 6 bases and J by 4 bases, with 15 bases between. CDR3 coding DNA: TGTGCCAGTAGGACCCGGGCTGACTTCACCGGGGAGCTGTTTTTT. It translates to CASRTRADFTGELFF. The whole variable domain, filled in from reference TRBV19 and TRBJ2-2, reads DGGITQSPKYLFRKEGQNVTLSCEQNLNHDAMYWYRQDPGQGLRLIYYSQIVNDFQKGDIAEGYSVSREKKESFPLTVTSAQKNPTAFYLCASRTRADFTGELFFGEGSRLTVL.

This chain links TRBV4-2 with TRBJ2-7; the D gene could be TRBD1 or TRBD2 (5 bases each). Between the trimmed V and J ends, which lost 0 bases and 5 bases, there was a span of 29 bases. CDR1 and CDR2 (germline): LGHNA, YNFKEQ. CDR3 size: 20 residues. The CDR3 region has the DNA TGTGCCAGCAGCCAAGACGGTGGGGTAGCAGGGAGTCATTATAACCACGAGCAGTACTTC. This encodes CASSQDGGVAGSHYNHEQYF.